Each of the 25 T cell receptor beta chains below was sequenced from the same sample in a study of OX40 agonist ivuxolimab in advanced cancers. Data came from immunoSEQ multiplex PCR; TCRdb stores just in-frame clones and leaves some out. The sample includes around 53,000 clones, over 90% of them seen just once. This material consisted of CD4+ or CD8+ T cells sorted from blood, taken in a trial of the OX40 agonist ivuxolimab. The receptors here all came from an adult with an advanced solid tumor such as melanoma, head and neck, liver or kidney cancer.

This chain connects TRBV6-1 to TRBJ2-4, with unresolved D. Germline V gives CDR1 MNHNS, CDR2 SASEGT. The CDR3 loop spans 14 amino acids. V lost 2 bases and J 3 bases, leaving 8 bases between the germline ends. The CDR3 region is CASSEWVGKNIQYF. DNA of the CDR3: TGTGCCAGCAGTGAATGGGTGGGCAAAAACATTCAGTACTTC.

V is TRBV7-2 and J is TRBJ2-5; D is undetermined. The CDR3 sequence is 15 residues long. Germline V lookup: CDR1 SGHTA, CDR2 FQGNSA. Trimming removed 5 bases from V and 2 bases from J, with 15 bases in between. The CDR3 nucleotides are TGTGCCAGCAGCCCCTCAGCGCGAAAACAAGAGACCCAGTACTTC. Its protein is CASSPSARKQETQYF.

The V gene is TRBV9, the J gene TRBJ1-2; unclear D gene. The germline gives CDR1 SGDLS, CDR2 YYNGEE. Trimming took off 2 bases at V and 7 bases at J, with 9 bases between the two ends. The CDR3 extends over 12 amino acids. The CDR3 DNA sequence: TGTGCCAGCAGCGTTCCGGGGTTTGGCTACACCTTC. This translates into CASSVPGFGYTF.

J is TRBJ1-5 and V is TRBV23-1, with TRBD1 identical over 9 bases. TRBV23-1 is recorded as an ORF, its role being uncertain. CDR3 length: 17 residues. The ends lost 0 bases at V and 4 bases at J; junction bases unmatched: 7. In DNA, the CDR3 is TGCGCCAGCAGTCAATCGAGTCGGACAGGGGTTAATCAGCCCCAGCATTTT. The encoded protein is CASSQSSRTGVNQPQHF.

V usage is TRBV28 and J usage is TRBJ2-4; D is possibly TRBD1 or TRBD2 (5 bases each). CDR3 size: 15 residues. The ends were cut back, 7 bases at V and 6 bases at J, with 19 bases in the middle. Germline loops: CDR1 MDHEN, CDR2 SYDVKM. The CDR3 loop is CASTTGQGGLNIQYF. Written as DNA, the CDR3 is TGTGCCAGCACCACGGGGCAGGGCGGCCTAAACATTCAGTACTTC.

The V and J genes are TRBV5-1 and TRBJ2-7; tentatively, D is TRBD1 or TRBD2 (5 bases each). CDR1 is SGHRS and CDR2 is YFSETQ in the germline V gene. CDR3 length equals 17 residues. V was trimmed by 0 bases and J by 5 bases, leaving 21 bases between them. CDR3 DNA: TGCGCCAGCAGCTTGGAGTCCGCAGGGACGTTCAGCGACGAGCAGTACTTC. Its translation: CASSLESAGTFSDEQYF.

The CDR3 DNA is TGTGCCAGCAGCGGGAGCTACGAGCAGTACTTC. Amino acids: CASSGSYEQYF. This chain connects TRBV13 to TRBJ2-7, with D perhaps TRBD2 (5 bases). The germline gives CDR1 PRHDT, CDR2 FYEKMQ (reference sequence). This CDR3 spans 11 amino acids. Trimming took off 5 bases at V and 3 bases at J, with 5 bases between the two ends. Based on the CDR3 plus reference TRBV13 and TRBJ2-7, the full variable domain is AAGVIQSPRHLIKEKRETATLKCYPIPRHDTVYWYQQGPGQDPQFLISFYEKMQSDKGSIPDRFSAQQFSDYHSELNMSSLELGDSALYFCASSGSYEQYFGPGTRLTVT.

This chain links TRBV29-1 with TRBJ1-1; D is possibly TRBD1 (6 bases). Germline CDR1 reads SQVTM; CDR2 reads ANQGSEA. V gave up 4 bases and J gave up 0 bases, with 15 bases separating them. The CDR3 has 15 amino acids. CDR3 sequence: CSVGDRPNLNTEAFF. DNA of the CDR3: TGCAGCGTTGGAGACAGGCCTAACTTGAACACTGAAGCTTTCTTT.

The chain joins TRBV19 to TRBJ1-2; D gene unclear. Germline V lookup: CDR1 LNHDA, CDR2 SQIVND (reference sequence). This CDR3 has 13 residues. The V and J ends lost 1 base and 4 bases respectively, with 7 bases between them. CDR3 in DNA: TGTGCCAGTAGTATAGGACCGGTCTATGGCTACACCTTC. Encoded protein: CASSIGPVYGYTF.

V and J are TRBV7-8 and TRBJ2-7; D is unresolved. Trimming took 2 bases from V and 2 from J, leaving 13 bases between them. The CDR3 spans 15 residues. Germline values: CDR1 SGHVS, CDR2 FQNEAQ. CDR3 amino acids: CASSLPSLGAYEQYF. The DNA for the CDR3 is TGTGCCAGCAGCTTACCATCCCTCGGAGCCTACGAGCAGTACTTC.

This chain uses TRBV6-6 with TRBJ2-3, with D possibly being TRBD2 (5 bases). This CDR3 contains 14 residues. The V end was cut by 8 bases, the J end by 2 bases, with 14 bases between. CDR1 is MNHNY and CDR2 is SVGAGI in the germline V gene (reference sequence). CDR3 DNA sequence: TGTGCCAGCCGGACTGTCGGCTTCACAGATACGCAGTATTTT. The encoded protein is CASRTVGFTDTQYF.

V gene TRBV4-3 combines with J gene TRBJ1-2; D remains unclear. Germline V lookup: CDR1 LGHNA, CDR2 YSLEER. This CDR3 contains 16 residues. The V gene lost 1 base and the J gene lost 4 bases, with 16 bases spanning the gap. This CDR3 is CASSQGRTGRGYGYTF. For the CDR3, the DNA is TGCGCCAGCAGCCAAGGCCGAACTGGGCGCGGCTATGGCTACACCTTC.

The chain carries TRBV5-4 and TRBJ2-7; tentatively, D is TRBD1 (6 bases). CDR3 length: 15 amino acids. V was trimmed by 2 bases and J by 2 bases, leaving 14 bases between them. Per germline, CDR1 SGHNT and CDR2 YYREEE (reference sequence). The CDR3 DNA reads TGTGCCAGCAGCTTACCGGACAGCTCCGCCTACGAGCAGTACTTC. Amino acids: CASSLPDSSAYEQYF.

The V call is TRBV7-2, the J call TRBJ2-7; weak D call: TRBD2 (6 bases). The CDR3 totals 15 residues. With 3 bases removed from V and 2 bases from J, the gap between germline ends came to 14 bases. Germline CDR1 and CDR2: SGHTA and FQGNSA. CDR3 loop: CASSFPRTGAYEQYF. In DNA, the CDR3 is TGTGCCAGCAGCTTTCCCCGGACGGGGGCCTACGAGCAGTACTTC. Full variable domain (missing parts from reference TRBV7-2 and TRBJ2-7): GAGVSQSPSNKVTEKGKDVELRCDPISGHTALYWYRQSLGQGLEFLIYFQGNSAPDKSGLPSDRFSAERTGGSVSTLTIQRTQQEDSAVYLCASSFPRTGAYEQYFGPGTRLTVT.

V and J are TRBV4-3 and TRBJ1-1; D may be TRBD1 (5 bases). Deletions cut 3 bases from V and 1 base from J, with 12 bases between. Germline-derived CDR1 and CDR2 are LGHNA and YSLEER. The CDR3 totals 15 residues. CDR3 sequence: CASSHPSTGNTEAFF. CDR3 bases: TGCGCCAGCAGCCACCCCAGCACAGGGAACACTGAAGCTTTCTTT.

V and J are TRBV10-2 and TRBJ2-7, with 8 bases identical to TRBD2. The CDR3 runs 14 residues. Per the germline V gene, CDR1 is WSHSY and CDR2 is SAAADI. Unmatched junction bases numbered 5, after V lost 6 bases and J lost 1 base. CDR3 residues: CASSSGSWSYEQYF. DNA of the CDR3: TGCGCCAGCAGCAGCGGGAGTTGGTCCTACGAGCAGTACTTC.

V and J are TRBV7-9 and TRBJ2-3; 10 bases match TRBD2. J lost 4 bases, V lost 5 bases, and 9 bases had no gene match. This CDR3 is 16 amino acids long. CDR1 SEHNR and CDR2 FQNEAQ come from the germline V gene (reference sequence). The CDR3 nucleotides read TGTGCCAGCAGCCGCCTAGCGGGAGAGTTCGCAGATACGCAGTATTTT. Translation: CASSRLAGEFADTQYF.

J is TRBJ1-2 and V is TRBV6-5, with D hard to call. CDR3 length equals 13 residues. V was trimmed by 7 bases and J by 8 bases, leaving 17 bases between them. Looked up from germline, CDR1 is MNHEY and CDR2 is SVGAGI. CDR3 residues: CASTPTGSWGYTF. CDR3 coding DNA: TGTGCCAGCACCCCGACGGGGTCCTGGGGCTACACCTTC.

The chain joins TRBV7-2 to TRBJ2-4; D may be TRBD1 (5 bases). The germline V gene has CDR1 SGHTA and CDR2 FQGNSA. The V end was cut by 4 bases, the J end by 1 base, with 20 bases between. The CDR3 extends over 18 amino acids. CDR3 nucleotide sequence: TGTGCCAGCAGCTCCGACCAAGTGGGGCCTCTGGCCAAAAACATTCAGTACTTC. Protein sequence: CASSSDQVGPLAKNIQYF.

The chain links TRBV6-5 to TRBJ1-6; a weak D match, TRBD1 (5 bases). V was pared by 6 bases and J by 10 bases, with 19 bases between. Germline V gives CDR1 MNHEY, CDR2 SVGAGI. This CDR3 has 15 residues. CDR3 coding DNA: TGTGCCAGCAGCCTCAGGGTCTGGGTGGAATCACCCCTCCACTTT. Translating it yields CASSLRVWVESPLHF.

The chain employs TRBV6-5 and TRBJ2-5; 7 bases are shared with TRBD1. CDR3 length: 13 amino acids. The germline CDR1 and CDR2 sequences are MNHEY and SVGAGI. With 2 bases clipped from V and 3 bases from J, the junction kept 0 bases outside the gene matches. CDR3 loop: CASSYDREETQYF. The CDR3 DNA reads as TGTGCCAGCAGTTACGACAGGGAAGAGACCCAGTACTTC.

The chain recombines TRBV5-6 with TRBJ2-5; the match to TRBD1 covers 9 bases. V gave up 3 bases and J gave up 2 bases; unmatched junction bases: 8. Germline V gene lookup returns CDR1 SGHDT and CDR2 YYEEEE. The CDR3 totals 16 residues. This chain's CDR3 is CASSSSRDRDQETQYF. The CDR3 DNA follows: TGTGCCAGCAGCTCTTCAAGGGACAGGGATCAAGAGACCCAGTACTTC.

V usage is TRBV7-9 and J usage is TRBJ1-5, with 8 bases identical to TRBD1. CDR1 and CDR2 from the germline V gene are SEHNR and FQNEAQ (reference sequence). Trimming removed 4 bases from V and 5 bases from J; junction bases left unmatched: 4. The CDR3 is 14 amino acids. The CDR3 DNA follows: TGTGCCAGCAGCTCACAGGGGGAATATCAGCCCCAGCATTTT. Translating gives CASSSQGEYQPQHF.

The chain carries TRBV5-1 and TRBJ2-2; D uncertain. This CDR3 comprises 14 residues. Per germline, CDR1 SGHRS and CDR2 YFSETQ. Trimming cost V 2 bases and J 4 bases, with 9 bases left between them. The CDR3 loop is CASSFDKPTGELFF. CDR3 in DNA: TGCGCCAGCAGCTTCGATAAGCCCACCGGGGAGCTGTTTTTT.

The rearrangement links TRBV5-4 to TRBJ2-5, with 12 positions matching TRBD2. Germline loops: CDR1 SGHNT, CDR2 YYREEE (reference sequence). V was clipped by 0 bases and J by 2 bases; unmatched bases: 2. This CDR3 region has 16 residues. The CDR3 nucleotides are TGTGCCAGCAGCTTGGCCGGACTAGCGGGACAAGAGACCCAGTACTTC. It translates to CASSLAGLAGQETQYF. The full variable domain, completed using reference TRBV5-4 and TRBJ2-5, is ETGVTQSPTHLIKTRGQQVTLRCSSQSGHNTVSWYQQALGQGPQFIFQYYREEENGRGNFPPRFSGLQFPNYSSELNVNALELDDSALYLCASSLAGLAGQETQYFGPGTRLLVL.